These 20 T cell receptor beta chains were sequenced from one sample in a study of cytomegalovirus exposure and HLA in healthy donors. 13 Jbeta primers and 60 Vbeta primers were used for the PCR. Generated by immunoSEQ multiplex PCR, the TCRdb table keeps only in-frame clones and is missing some. The repertoire includes approximately 160,000 clones, under 70% of them detected once, and 3% sits in the top ten. The sequenced sample was PBMCs. These receptors all come from a woman aged 25 to 39 in good health and CMV-seropositive.

V is TRBV27 and J is TRBJ1-4; 8 nucleotides match TRBD1. Germline V gene lookup returns CDR1 MNHEY and CDR2 SMNVEV (reference sequence). The CDR3 contains 14 residues. J lost 2 bases, V lost 6 bases, and 2 bases had no gene match. In nucleotides, the CDR3 is TGTGCCAGCAGGACAGGGGTTACTAATGAAAAACTGTTTTTT. It codes for CASRTGVTNEKLFF.

The chain joins TRBV9 to TRBJ1-5; tentative D call: TRBD1 (5 bases). Trimming took off 0 bases at V and 6 bases at J, with 10 bases between the two ends. The CDR3 is made up of 14 amino acids. Germline V gene lookup returns CDR1 SGDLS and CDR2 YYNGEE. The CDR3 region is CASSVDQGGQPQHF. CDR3 sequence (DNA): TGTGCCAGCAGCGTAGACCAGGGCGGTCAGCCCCAGCATTTT.

The chain links TRBV6-6 to TRBJ2-5; D not certain. V was shortened by 5 bases and J by 10 bases, with 14 bases between the two germline ends. The V gene's germline CDR1 is MNHNY and CDR2 SVGAGI (reference sequence). The CDR3 extends over 12 amino acids. CDR3 nucleotides: TGTGCCAGCAGTCCATCTGCGTATAACCAGTACTTC. This gives the protein CASSPSAYNQYF.

J is TRBJ2-7 and V is TRBV29-1; 11 bases line up with TRBD1. Looked up from germline, CDR1 is SQVTM and CDR2 is ANQGSEA. The ends lost 7 bases at V and 3 bases at J; junction bases unmatched: 8. This CDR3 has 14 amino acids. The CDR3 sequence: CSAIRGTGGYEQYF. Here the CDR3 DNA reads TGCAGCGCCATCCGGGGGACAGGGGGCTACGAGCAGTACTTC.

The CDR3 sequence is CASSPQGRGIQYF. The CDR3 coding sequence is TGTGCCAGCAGCCCACAGGGTAGGGGCATTCAGTACTTC. The V gene is TRBV5-6, the J gene TRBJ2-4; D may be TRBD1 (6 bases). CDR3 length: 13 amino acids. In germline, CDR1 is SGHDT, CDR2 YYEEEE. V lost 4 bases, J lost 9 bases, and 14 bases lay in between.

J is TRBJ2-7 and V is TRBV4-1, with D maybe TRBD2 (7 bases). The CDR3 is 11 residues long. V lost 3 bases, J lost 13 bases, and 13 bases lay in between. Germline V gene data show CDR1 as MGHRA and CDR2 as YSYEKL. This CDR3 is CASSQAGGLYF. As DNA, the CDR3 is TGCGCCAGCAGCCAGGCCGGGGGGCTCTACTTC.

This clone was seen a few times. CDR3 region: CASSWIPRDRGNTEAFF. CDR3 DNA: TGCGCCAGCAGCTGGATCCCCCGAGACAGGGGGAACACTGAAGCTTTCTTT. This sequence joins TRBV5-1 and TRBJ1-1, with TRBD1 matching over 8 bases. The CDR3 has 17 residues. Germline V gene sequence: CDR1 SGHRS, CDR2 YFSETQ. V was clipped by 3 bases and J by 1 base; unmatched bases: 11.

The J gene is TRBJ1-1, the V gene TRBV4-1; 9 bases are a match to TRBD1. This CDR3 contains 14 residues. CDR1 and CDR2 from the germline V gene are MGHRA and YSYEKL. V was pared by 2 bases and J by 4 bases, with 2 bases of the junction left unmatched. In DNA form, the CDR3 reads TGCGCCAGCAGCCAAAAGACAGGGGGCACTGAAGCTTTCTTT. Protein product: CASSQKTGGTEAFF.

The count of this clone is one. The chain couples TRBV18 to TRBJ1-1; the match to TRBD1 covers 7 bases. The CDR3 sequence is 15 residues long. The trim removed 2 bases at V and 11 bases at J, leaving 14 bases unmatched. Germline CDR1 and CDR2: KGHSH and LQKENI. CDR3: CASSPDATGRVRAFF. In nucleotides, the CDR3 is TGTGCCAGCTCACCAGATGCGACAGGGCGAGTTAGGGCTTTCTTT.

This clone has a handful of counts. This chain joins TRBV6-6 and TRBJ2-2; no clear D gene. Trimming pared 4 bases from V and 0 bases from J, leaving 6 bases between. CDR3 length equals 14 residues. Germline V CDR1 and CDR2: MNHNY, SVGAGI (reference sequence). CDR3 sequence (DNA): TGTGCCAGCAGTTCACAACCGAACACCGGGGAGCTGTTTTTT. Protein sequence: CASSSQPNTGELFF.

The gene calls are TRBV28 and TRBJ2-7; maybe TRBD2 (6 bases). V dropped 2 bases and J dropped 7 bases, with 15 bases sitting between them. The germline CDR1 and CDR2 sequences are MDHEN and SYDVKM. This CDR3 has 14 residues. CDR3 nucleotides: TGTGCCAGCAGTTTAAACCCTCCGGGACTGGAGCAGTACTTC. This translates into CASSLNPPGLEQYF.

The chain joins TRBV4-1 to TRBJ1-3, with D tentatively TRBD1 (6 bases). Trimming cost V 6 bases and J 1 base, with 16 bases left between them. This CDR3 spans 16 amino acids. Germline CDR1 MGHRA, CDR2 YSYEKL. The CDR3 here is CASSRGQQISGNTIYF. As DNA, the CDR3 is TGCGCCAGCAGTCGAGGACAGCAAATATCTGGAAACACCATATATTTT.

Points on this clone: A read error may account for a junction end that differs from germline. V gene TRBV27 combines with J gene TRBJ2-7; TRBD1 aligns across 8 bases. Germline loops: CDR1 MNHEY, CDR2 SMNVEV (reference sequence). The CDR3 totals 15 residues. CDR3 protein: CASRLSRDRLHEQYF. As DNA, the CDR3 is TGTGCCAGCCGTTTATCTCGGGACAGGCTCCACGAGCAGTACTTC.

The chain recombines TRBV30 with TRBJ1-5; possible D gene TRBD1, 5 bases. The CDR3 totals 13 residues. Looked up from germline, CDR1 is GTSNPN and CDR2 is SVGIG (reference sequence). Between the trimmed V and J ends, which lost 0 bases and 4 bases, there was a span of 7 bases. CDR3 sequence (DNA): TGTGCCTGGAGTGTAACAGGAAATCAGCCCCAGCATTTT. Translating it yields CAWSVTGNQPQHF.

The chain combines TRBV28 with TRBJ2-7, with D possibly being TRBD1 (6 bases). Germline V gives CDR1 MDHEN, CDR2 SYDVKM. V was shortened by 5 bases and J by 1 base, with 15 bases between the two germline ends. This CDR3 is built from 15 residues. The CDR3 DNA follows: TGTGCCAGCAGTACGCCGCGACAGGTTTCCTACGAGCAGTACTTC. Encoded protein: CASSTPRQVSYEQYF.

The CDR3 sequence is CASSGTGTASGNTIYF. CDR3 DNA sequence: TGCGCCAGCAGCGGAACCGGGACAGCCTCTGGAAACACCATATATTTT. V and J are TRBV5-1 and TRBJ1-3, with 7 bases lining up with TRBD1. Germline CDR1 reads SGHRS; CDR2 reads YFSETQ. The CDR3 totals 16 residues. V dropped 4 bases and J dropped 0; count of bases not matched to a gene: 7.

This clone was recorded only once. V gene TRBV7-2 combines with J gene TRBJ1-4; tentative D call: TRBD1 (5 bases). CDR1 is SGHTA, CDR2 FQGNSA, per germline. Trimming took off 4 bases at V and 4 bases at J, with 13 bases between the two ends. The CDR3 covers 15 residues. This CDR3 reads CASSSYPGVNEKLFF. CDR3 nucleotides: TGTGCCAGCAGCTCATATCCGGGGGTTAATGAAAAACTGTTTTTT.

The chain couples TRBV2 to TRBJ2-3; 7 bases are shared with TRBD2. Germline CDR1 reads SNHLY; CDR2 reads FYNNEI. The trim removed 6 bases at V and 2 bases at J, leaving 14 bases unmatched. The CDR3 has 17 amino acids. For the CDR3, the DNA is TGTGCCAGCAGAGGAGTAGGCGGGAGCGACAACACAGATACGCAGTATTTT. The encoded protein is CASRGVGGSDNTDTQYF.

This chain uses TRBV29-1 with TRBJ2-1; tentative D call: TRBD2 (5 bases). CDR1 and CDR2 (germline): SQVTM, ANQGSEA. The length of the CDR3 is 11 residues. V lost 6 bases to trimming and J lost 10 bases, with 13 bases between them. DNA of the CDR3: TGCAGCGTCGGACCTACTAGGGAGCAGTTCTTC. Translated: CSVGPTREQFF.

The CDR3 loop reads CSVEKWGEVYEQYF. In DNA, the CDR3 is TGCAGCGTTGAAAAGTGGGGCGAGGTCTACGAGCAGTACTTC. This chain joins TRBV29-1 and TRBJ2-7, with D possibly TRBD1 on 5 matching bases. Trimming shortened V by 2 bases and J by 3 bases, and 14 bases separated the two germline ends. The CDR3 spans 14 residues. In germline, CDR1 is SQVTM, CDR2 ANQGSEA.